This TCR beta chain was recovered during a study of T cell repertoires in cytomegalovirus infection. Study summary: Indications of both CMV infection and matching HLA type were provided by public TCR beta signatures. Study outcomes and limitations: Individuals carrying CMV plus the relevant HLA were identified by cumulative frequency of public TCR beta families. There were HLA-C-restricted CMV-specific TCR beta clonotypes dominating the ex vivo response.

TCRdb itself ran the reads through MiXCR, one entry per CDR3 protein. The top ten clones hold over 11% of a sample with 300,000 or so distinct CDR3 sequences, more than 20% of them seen once. This clonotype was observed many times. The antigen is unknown. The germline V gene encodes CDR1 SGHVS and CDR2 FQNEAQ. V dropped 1 base and J dropped 9; count of bases not matched to a gene: 10. CDR3 length equals 16 residues. This receptor was obtained from a human donor in good health (CMV status not recorded). Some clones in this sample may be carry-over from other donors' samples. Sequencing used PBMCs. This rearrangement joins TRBV7-8 to TRBJ2-4; 9 bases are shared with TRBD1. CDR3 protein: CASSLGSTGGVSIQYF. Here the CDR3 DNA reads TGTGCCAGCAGCTTAGGGTCGACAGGGGGAGTGAGCATTCAGTACTTC.